This T cell receptor beta chain was sequenced for a study of shared clonotypes between healthy human individuals (TCRdb year 2020). About the study as a whole: Three men and a couple of women, aged 18 to 49 years, made up the cohort. For each donor, CD4 naive and CD4 memory were each given three plates, CD8 naive was given two plates, and CD8 memory was given one plate. Per donor, leukapheresis produced somewhere between about 0.9 and 9 billion PBMCs. Libraries were prepared and TCR repertoires were sequenced by different laboratories using diverse techniques, in order to increase sequencing depth and limit assay-specific biases. Blood TCR repertoires of about five healthy adults were deeply sequenced to estimate repertoire size and the extent of clonotype sharing between individuals. The full study reports these points: Approximately 5% of naive CD4, 3.5% of naive CD8, 2.3% of memory CD4, and about 0.4% of memory CD8 clonotypes were shared across a few donors. Rarefaction of sorted-subset datasets indicated incomplete sequencing despite the large sequencing depth. Because the study included a small number of donors, the genetic and exposure-history diversity represented was limited. Only blood was sampled, and tissue TCR repertoires likely differ from those in blood. Higher generation probabilities were observed for clonotypes shared by all four sorted-subset donors than for non-shared clonotypes. Based on pairwise subsampling, the degree of clonotype sharing among donors was expected to be affected by sequencing depth. Naive subsets generally had larger estimated clonotype richness than memory subsets.

Using the deep immunoSEQ assay, TCR CDR3 regions were amplified from genomic DNA by multiplex PCR. For each cell subset, the extracted genomic DNA was distributed evenly across all wells of several immunoSEQ 96-well plates, and each plate served as one replicate. For sorted subsets, each replicate PCR was loaded with 200 ng genomic DNA, equivalent to 30,000 or so T cell genomes. The purified libraries were quantified using a Qubit 3.0 fluorometer, sized with a Bioanalyzer 2100, and then quantified again using the KAPA Library Quantification kit. Each immunoSEQ 96-well plate was sequenced on its own single-read 150-cycle Illumina NextSeq 550 flow cell. On the authors' methods: Because the immunoSEQ output held only junctional sequences and lacked quality scores, the filtering could not match the filtering applied to full-length reads. To assign V/J genes and CDR3, sequences were annotated against IMGT germline references using PyIR, a Python wrapper for IgBLAST v1.9. Any read was removed if the V/J assignment was weak (E-value above 1e-6), the CDR3 was missing, or the read contained stop codons, out-of-frame junctions, or ambiguous translated residues. V3J clonotypes were defined as sequences sharing an identical inferred V gene, J gene, and CDR3 amino acid sequence. The percentage overlap between two repertoires was calculated by dividing the number of shared unique clonotypes by the size of the smaller repertoire. Repertoire richness was assessed with RTK rarefaction, the Chao1 estimator, and Recon v2.1 estimates of unobserved clonotypes. For all TCRbeta clonotypes obtained by the gDNA method from a few donors, generation probabilities were computed with OLGA. As stored in TCRdb, this immuneACCESS dataset retains in-frame rearrangements with V and J assigned. A fraction of the clones does not appear; measured against another copy, unresolved V genes explain less than half of the discrepancy, and the remainder lacks a known reason. That table supplies the V and J calls and clone size; D and trimming were determined from the DNA. For this sample the table gives over a million clones, of which 78% were detected only once. The top ten clonotypes cover approximately 0.5% of the sample.

Worth noting for this clone: Its recognized antigen is unknown. Base qualities were left out, and no much larger clone turns up one base away.

From the germline V gene, CDR1 is SGHRS and CDR2 is YFSETQ. V was cut back by 0 bases and J by 8 bases, leaving a gap of 12 bases between them. The CDR3 covers 14 residues, taking in both the cysteine and the phenylalanine. This entry keeps only the CDR3 DNA: 42 bases, framed from base 1. Donors were healthy HIV-negative adults with no recently reported acute infections or vaccinations. Every donor was a Caucasian adult residing in Nashville, Tennessee, USA. CD4+ T cells were enriched through magnetic negative selection, after which naive cells were positively selected on CD45RA and the remaining negative fraction served as the memory subset. Blood was collected by leukapheresis, and PBMCs were isolated by Ficoll-Histopaque density gradient centrifugation and then cryopreserved in liquid nitrogen vapor phase. Purity and quantity of every magnetically sorted T cell population were checked by analytical flow cytometry. Genomic DNA was isolated from each sorted fraction and quantified by UV absorbance on a Nanodrop 2000c.

The V gene is TRBV5-1 and the J gene is TRBJ2-4, with a weak D call of TRBD1 (5 bases match). The TCR sequence derives from a man aged 18-30 years in good health. Some clones in this sample may be carry-over from other donors' samples. The specimen sequenced was memory CD4+ T cells from PBMCs. In light of the paper, this sample's cell subset or site label describes: CD45RA-negative fraction. The sequenced DNA: TGCGCCAGCAGCTTGGGACCGCAAGGGGACATTCAGTACTTC. Its protein is CASSLGPQGDIQYF.